This paragraph reports one T cell receptor beta chain. This sample stems from a study of blood T cell repertoires in COVID-19. Background on the study: T cells, B-cell-depleted T cells, or PBMCs supplied cDNA or gDNA.

This study enrolled people aged about 18 to 100 from around 25 US geographic areas. Participants had their cohort set by participant-reported clinical history. Between the trimmed V and J ends, which lost 7 bases and 0 bases, there was a span of 9 bases. Germline lookup yields CDR1 MDHEN and CDR2 SYDVKM. This CDR3 has 14 residues. Original methodology: Reference gene primers were amplified, and this amplification served to estimate nucleated cell counts. Data came from immunoSEQ multiplex PCR; TCRdb stores just in-frame clones and leaves some out. The V and J calls and clone size were taken over from that table, and D and trimming were inferred from the DNA. This sample has about 430,000 clones; around nine tenths occur once, and the top ten carry 1.4% to 1.5%.

The source material was PBMCs or T cells enriched from blood (not recorded which). The TCR comes from a woman between 18 and 29 years old who had been exposed to COVID-19. The chain has TRBV28 and TRBJ1-4; D is unresolved. CDR3 sequence (DNA): TGTGCCAGCAAGCGACCAACAACTAATGAAAAACTGTTTTTT. Translating it yields CASKRPTTNEKLFF.